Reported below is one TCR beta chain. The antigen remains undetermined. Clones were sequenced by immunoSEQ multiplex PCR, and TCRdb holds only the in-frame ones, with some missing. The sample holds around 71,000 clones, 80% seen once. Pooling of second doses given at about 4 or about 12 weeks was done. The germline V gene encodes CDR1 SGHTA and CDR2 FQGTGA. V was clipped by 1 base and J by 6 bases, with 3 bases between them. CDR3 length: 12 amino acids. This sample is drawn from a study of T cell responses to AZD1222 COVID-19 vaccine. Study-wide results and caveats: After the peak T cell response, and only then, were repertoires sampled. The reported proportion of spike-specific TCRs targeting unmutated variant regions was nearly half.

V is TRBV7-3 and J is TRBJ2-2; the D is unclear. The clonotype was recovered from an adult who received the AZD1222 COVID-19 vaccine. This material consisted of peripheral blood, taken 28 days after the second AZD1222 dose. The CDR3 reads CASSLIPGELFF. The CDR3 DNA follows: TGTGCCAGCAGCTTAATCCCCGGGGAGCTGTTTTTT.